These T cell receptor beta chains were read from a single sample in a study of T cell responses to AZD1222 COVID-19 vaccine. Measured with immunoSEQ multiplex PCR; TCRdb has only the in-frame clones, and not every one. The sample has some 87,000 clones, under 95% seen once. The source material was peripheral blood, sampled on day 0 of MenACWY control vaccination. These TCRs come from an adult in good health. CDR3s include the opening cysteine and the closing phenylalanine or tryptophan.

j_call v_call cdr3_aa
TRBJ2-3 TRBV5-5 CASTLAGTASSTDTQYF
TRBJ2-5 TRBV5-1 CASSLGSGGDETQYF
TRBJ1-2 TRBV4-3 CASSQDLRREPYGYTF
TRBJ1-2 TRBV19 CASRVSNLNYGYTF
TRBJ2-7 TRBV28 CASSSSGTGLYEQYF
TRBJ1-2 TRBV4-3 CASSQKTGGYGYTF
TRBJ2-7 TRBV5-4 CASSPGLAFDEQYF
TRBJ1-5 TRBV10-3 CATQGARVGSNQPQHF
TRBJ2-1 TRBV10-3 CAISGTSGGVNYNEQFF
TRBJ2-7 TRBV6-6 CASSYSGAGLSYEQYF
TRBJ1-6 TRBV28 CASSFGTSPLHF
TRBJ2-7 TRBV5-1 CASSFATGSNGEQYF
TRBJ1-4 TRBV7-9 CASITGTAFATNEKLFF
TRBJ2-2 TRBV5-1 CASSSGQGTGELFF
TRBJ1-1 TRBV28 CASSTPDTEAFF
TRBJ1-3 TRBV12-3/TRBV12-4 CASSSGTGNTIYF
TRBJ1-6 TRBV27 CASSGPGTGETPLHF
TRBJ1-1 TRBV11-2 CASSLGRGTEAFF
TRBJ1-6 TRBV2 CASSRDTGSPLHF
TRBJ1-3 TRBV12-3/TRBV12-4 CASSFLLLGTIYF
TRBJ1-6 TRBV4-2 CASSQEGAWSPLHF
TRBJ1-4 TRBV18 CASSPNEPGKGEKLFF
TRBJ2-1 TRBV3-1/TRBV3-2 CASRRNNEQFF
TRBJ1-2 TRBV7-9 CASSLEAFDYGYTF
TRBJ2-7 TRBV6-5 CASRRGASGSYEQYF
TRBJ2-3 TRBV29-1 CSVVPTGRSTDTQYF
TRBJ1-2 TRBV7-2 CASSFDYGVYGYTF
TRBJ1-1 TRBV10-3 CAISVKGNTEAFF
TRBJ2-5 TRBV7-2 CASSLVPSSQETQYF
TRBJ1-1 TRBV11-2 CASSLEGNTEAFF
TRBJ2-3 TRBV20-1 CSASVSSGSQRGDTQYF
TRBJ1-5 TRBV5-3 CARSPTQGGRRNQPQHF
TRBJ2-5 TRBV30 CAWSPLFPQRREERETQYF
TRBJ2-3 TRBV29-1 CSVESRATDTQYF
TRBJ2-1 TRBV6-1 CASSEGGLAGTKQFF
TRBJ1-6 TRBV7-2 CASSSTDYNSPLHF
TRBJ1-6 TRBV6-5 CASRTLSSPLHF
TRBJ2-7 TRBV20-1 CSARENEQYF
TRBJ1-1 TRBV7-9 CASSLGQGNTEAFF
TRBJ1-2 TRBV12-5 CASGATGPYGYTF
TRBJ2-7 TRBV12-3/TRBV12-4 CASSGQKEQYF
TRBJ2-5 TRBV10-1 CASSLGPSQETQYF
TRBJ1-4 TRBV28 CASSLQGASNEKLFF
TRBJ2-1 TRBV5-1 CASSDGTGGMSEQFF
TRBJ2-3 TRBV5-6 CASSLVGRGADTQYF
TRBJ2-7 TRBV9 CASSVSDTPYEQYF
TRBJ1-2 TRBV27 CASSTNAGTGYTF
TRBJ1-4 TRBV15 CATSRDYGAGGAELFF
TRBJ2-7 TRBV10-3 CAISSGSSYEQYF
TRBJ2-7 TRBV6-5 CASSSYPPLFYEQYF
TRBJ1-1 TRBV15 CATSRGGTGRTEAFF
TRBJ1-1 TRBV20-1 CSASSGGLLNTEAFF